A selection of T cell receptor beta chains follows, all from one sample in a study of blood T cell repertoires in COVID-19. The data were produced by immunoSEQ multiplex PCR, yet TCRdb's version contains in-frame clones alone and is incomplete. The sample holds more than 250,000 clones, approximately 86% seen once. The specimen sequenced was peripheral blood. These receptor sequences come from a man between 18 and 29 years old with active or convalescent COVID-19. Each CDR3 is given with its conserved first and last residue. The D gene is left open where the match is weak. Expanded clones are given a class, and other clones once, few, many or no size at all.

V gene	clone size	D gene	J gene	CDR3 protein	CDR3 DNA
TRBV5-4	NA	NA	TRBJ1-4	CASSSDIGNEKLFF	TGTGCCAGCAGCTCGGACATCGGGAATGAAAAACTGTTTTTT
TRBV5-1	NA	NA	TRBJ2-1	CASSFLLAGASSYNEQFF	TGCGCCAGCAGCTTTTTACTAGCAGGCGCTAGCTCCTACAATGAGCAGTTCTTC
TRBV29-1	NA	NA	TRBJ1-4	CSARGLANEKLFF	TGCAGCGCCCGCGGACTCGCTAATGAAAAACTGTTTTTT
TRBV6-1	NA	NA	TRBJ1-1	CASSDGQRNTEAFF	TGTGCCAGCAGTGACGGACAGAGGAACACTGAAGCTTTCTTT
TRBV5-1	NA	NA	TRBJ2-3	CASSWRQVTDTQYF	TGCGCCAGCAGCTGGCGACAGGTAACAGATACGCAGTATTTT
TRBV11-3	NA	NA	TRBJ2-1	CASSVSDTYNEQFF	TGTGCCAGCAGCGTAAGTGACACTTACAATGAGCAGTTCTTC
TRBV5-4	NA	TRBD1	TRBJ1-6	CASSLWAGGNSPLHF	TGTGCCAGCAGCTTGTGGGCAGGGGGGAATTCACCCCTCCACTTT
TRBV10-3	NA	TRBD1	TRBJ2-7	CATNTGDIYEQYF	TGTGCCACTAATACAGGGGATATATACGAGCAGTACTTC
TRBV6-5	NA	NA	TRBJ2-7	CASSYSGGTYEQYF	TGTGCCAGCAGTTACTCGGGCGGGACCTACGAGCAGTACTTC
TRBV11-3	NA	TRBD1	TRBJ1-2	CASSTGGAGFHGYTF	TGTGCCAGCAGCACAGGGGGCGCGGGATTTCATGGCTACACCTTC
TRBV6-5	once	NA	TRBJ1-2	CASSQNRVGGYTF	TGTGCCAGCAGTCAAAACAGGGTCGGGGGCTACACCTTC
TRBV7-2	NA	NA	TRBJ2-7	CASSSPGGTALEQYF	TGTGCCAGCAGCTCCCCAGGAGGGACGGCACTGGAGCAGTACTTC
TRBV7-9	NA	TRBD1	TRBJ2-3	CASSSTGFTDTQYF	TGTGCCAGCAGTTCGACAGGGTTCACAGATACGCAGTATTTT
TRBV15	NA	NA	TRBJ1-4	CATSNSIGSDPEKLFF	TGTGCCACCAGCAACTCGATAGGGAGTGATCCCGAAAAACTGTTTTTT
TRBV2	few	NA	TRBJ1-2	CASTLTYPDGYTF	TGTGCCAGCACTTTGACTTACCCAGATGGCTACACCTTC
TRBV7-2	NA	NA	TRBJ1-6	CASSLVYRSSYNSPLHF	TGTGCCAGCAGCTTAGTCTATAGGAGCTCCTATAATTCACCCCTCCACTTT
TRBV6-5	NA	NA	TRBJ2-1	CASVSADGGLDEQFF	TGTGCCAGCGTCTCCGCCGACGGGGGACTCGATGAGCAGTTCTTC
TRBV29-1	once	NA	TRBJ1-1	CSVSSVNTEAFF	TGCAGCGTAAGCAGCGTGAACACTGAAGCTTTCTTT
TRBV9	few	NA	TRBJ1-2	CASSVVPQGQTYGYTF	TGTGCCAGCAGCGTAGTCCCCCAAGGACAGACCTATGGCTACACCTTC
TRBV28	few	NA	TRBJ1-1	CASSNGGGLDTEAFF	TGTGCCAGCAGTAATGGGGGGGGCCTGGACACTGAAGCTTTCTTT
TRBV19	NA	NA	TRBJ1-6	CASSLSDSPLHF	TGTGCCAGTAGTCTAAGCGATTCACCCCTCCACTTT
TRBV6-2/TRBV6-3	NA	NA	TRBJ2-7	CASSPREIYEQYF	TGTGCCAGCAGTCCCCGGGAAATCTACGAGCAGTACTTC
TRBV7-2	NA	NA	TRBJ1-1	CASSLRDGNTEAFF	TGTGCCAGCAGCCTGCGGGACGGCAACACTGAAGCTTTCTTT
TRBV18	NA	TRBD1	TRBJ2-5	CASSPGQGVLQTQYF	TGTGCCAGCTCACCCGGACAGGGTGTATTACAGACCCAGTACTTC
TRBV9	NA	TRBD1	TRBJ1-4	CASSAGTANEKLFF	TGTGCCAGCAGCGCCGGGACAGCTAATGAAAAACTGTTTTTT
TRBV5-4	many	TRBD2	TRBJ2-2	CASSWAGAGELFF	TGTGCCAGCAGCTGGGCGGGAGCCGGGGAGCTGTTTTTT
TRBV3-1/TRBV3-2	NA	NA	TRBJ2-3	CASGQDQGGDTDTQYF	TGTGCCAGCGGCCAGGATCAAGGGGGGGACACAGATACGCAGTATTTT
TRBV9	NA	NA	TRBJ2-1	CASSVTPGNEQFF	TGTGCCAGCAGCGTCACTCCGGGGAATGAGCAGTTCTTC
TRBV2	NA	NA	TRBJ2-2	CASGGGELFF	TGTGCCAGCGGAGGCGGGGAGCTGTTTTTT
TRBV5-4	once	NA	TRBJ1-1	CASSPSPRGKMTEAFF	TGTGCCAGCAGCCCTTCCCCACGGGGGAAGATGACTGAAGCTTTCTTT
TRBV27	many	TRBD1	TRBJ1-5	CASPGRGNQPQHF	TGTGCCAGCCCGGGCAGGGGGAATCAGCCCCAGCATTTT
TRBV6-5	NA	NA	TRBJ1-1	CASEVPRIMNTEAFF	TGTGCCAGCGAGGTGCCTCGGATAATGAACACTGAAGCTTTCTTT
TRBV10-3	NA	NA	TRBJ1-5	CAISDTRARESPQHF	TGTGCCATCAGTGATACGAGGGCCCGGGAATCGCCCCAGCATTTT
TRBV5-1	NA	TRBD1	TRBJ1-1	CASDRTGENTEAFF	TGCGCCAGCGATAGGACAGGGGAGAACACTGAAGCTTTCTTT
TRBV6-2/TRBV6-3	NA	NA	TRBJ1-4	CASSPARRGEKLFF	TGTGCCAGCAGCCCCGCAAGGCGAGGTGAAAAACTGTTTTTT
TRBV6-5	NA	NA	TRBJ2-5	CASSYSTAGGGETQYF	TGTGCCAGCAGTTACTCCACCGCGGGTGGGGGGGAGACCCAGTACTTC
TRBV6-1	NA	TRBD1	TRBJ1-2	CASSEGRQGPSYGYTF	TGTGCCAGCAGTGAAGGTCGACAGGGCCCCTCCTATGGCTACACCTTC
TRBV30	NA	NA	TRBJ2-2	CAWSPVNTGELFF	TGTGCCTGGAGTCCGGTGAACACCGGGGAGCTGTTTTTT
TRBV29-1	NA	NA	TRBJ2-7	CSVTGTHYEQYF	TGCAGCGTGACGGGAACCCATTACGAGCAGTACTTC
TRBV7-3	once	NA	TRBJ2-5	CASSLKAEETQYF	TGTGCCAGCAGCTTAAAAGCGGAAGAGACCCAGTACTTC
TRBV9	NA	NA	TRBJ2-1	CASSGWESEQFF	TGTGCCAGCAGCGGATGGGAGAGTGAGCAGTTCTTC
TRBV16	NA	NA	TRBJ2-7	CASSQSWSSYEQYF	TGTGCCAGCAGCCAATCGTGGAGCTCCTACGAGCAGTACTTC
TRBV7-6	NA	NA	TRBJ2-3	CASSPTPAGTDTQYF	TGTGCCAGCAGCCCGACCCCGGCGGGCACAGATACGCAGTATTTT
TRBV6-5	NA	TRBD1	TRBJ1-5	CASSPGQGGNQPQHF	TGTGCCAGCAGTCCGGGACAGGGGGGAAATCAGCCCCAGCATTTT
TRBV6-5	NA	NA	TRBJ2-2	CASSGIGSGELFF	TGTGCCAGCAGCGGAATCGGGTCCGGGGAGCTGTTTTTT
TRBV5-6	many	NA	TRBJ2-7	CASSLTGTHEQYF	TGTGCCAGCAGCTTAACAGGGACCCACGAGCAGTACTTC
TRBV21-1	NA	NA	TRBJ1-5	CARENRVGNQPQHF	TGTGCCAGAGAAAACAGGGTTGGCAATCAGCCCCAGCATTTT
TRBV2	NA	NA	TRBJ1-2	CASSEGGGGYTF	TGTGCCAGCAGTGAAGGAGGTGGTGGCTACACCTTC
TRBV7-2	NA	TRBD1	TRBJ2-1	CASSYTNRGHYNEQFF	TGTGCCAGCAGCTACACCAACAGGGGCCACTACAATGAGCAGTTCTTC
TRBV6-1	NA	NA	TRBJ1-3	CASSDQGGSGNTIYF	TGTGCCAGCAGTGATCAAGGGGGCTCTGGAAACACCATATATTTT
TRBV11-2	NA	TRBD1	TRBJ1-1	CASSDWTGRTEAFF	TGTGCCAGCAGCGATTGGACAGGTAGGACTGAAGCTTTCTTT